Listed below are T cell receptor beta chains from one sample, sequenced in a study of T cells after yellow fever vaccination. In TCRdb, the 5' RACE reads were re-called with MiXCR into one record per CDR3 protein. Of tens of thousands of distinct CDR3 sequences listed, about 7.7% are singletons. The sequencing used CD8+ T cells sorted from PBMCs, collected 10 days after the first yellow fever vaccination. The receptors derive from a man aged 18 to 30 who received the YFV17D yellow fever vaccine. CDR3s include the opening cysteine and the closing phenylalanine or tryptophan. A D gene is named only where the DNA matches it firmly. Clone size is given for some rows only: seen once, a few or many times, or a class if the clone is expanded.

J: TRBJ2-3; V: TRBV7-8; D: .; size: many; length: 15; CDR3: CASSSSHLVTDTQYF; DNA: TGTGCCAGCAGCAGTTCTCACCTGGTAACAGATACGCAGTATTTT
J: TRBJ2-4; V: TRBV2; D: TRBD1; size: few; length: 16; CDR3: CASRGTGGGPKNIQYF; DNA: TGTGCCAGCAGGGGTACAGGGGGTGGCCCTAAAAACATTCAGTACTTC
J: TRBJ2-7; V: TRBV3-1; D: .; size: few; length: 14; CDR3: CASSPLGEIYEQYF; DNA: TGTGCCAGCAGCCCCCTGGGGGAGATCTACGAGCAGTACTTC
J: TRBJ2-1; V: TRBV6-2/TRBV6-3; D: .; size: many; length: 11; CDR3: CASSTKLEQFF; DNA: TGTGCCAGCAGTACTAAGCTGGAGCAGTTCTTC
J: TRBJ2-3; V: TRBV24-1; D: .; size: many; length: 15; CDR3: CATAQGRDQTDTQYF; DNA: TGTGCCACCGCCCAAGGGCGGGACCAAACAGATACGCAGTATTTT
J: TRBJ2-1; V: TRBV29-1; D: .; size: .; length: 10; CDR3: CSVDPNEQFF; DNA: TGCAGCGTTGACCCCAATGAGCAGTTCTTC
J: TRBJ1-1; V: TRBV11-2; D: .; size: many; length: 14; CDR3: CASSLYGGSTEAFF; DNA: TGTGCCAGCAGCTTATACGGGGGTAGCACTGAAGCTTTCTTT
J: TRBJ2-1; V: TRBV4-1; D: TRBD2; size: .; length: 15; CDR3: CASSQPAGGLNEQFF; DNA: TGCGCCAGCAGCCAGCCCGCGGGGGGGCTCAATGAGCAGTTCTTC
J: TRBJ2-1; V: TRBV5-1; D: .; size: .; length: 14; CDR3: CASSTWTAYNEQFF; DNA: TGCGCCAGCAGCACGTGGACAGCCTACAATGAGCAGTTCTTC
J: TRBJ2-5; V: TRBV7-9; D: .; size: many; length: 15; CDR3: CASLKYPQYQETQYF; DNA: TGTGCCAGCCTCAAGTACCCCCAGTACCAAGAGACCCAGTACTTC
J: TRBJ1-1; V: TRBV4-1; D: .; size: many; length: 12; CDR3: CASAAGETEAFF; DNA: TGCGCCAGCGCTGCAGGGGAGACTGAAGCTTTCTTT
J: TRBJ1-1; V: TRBV11-3; D: .; size: many; length: 15; CDR3: CASSLGRDSGTEAFF; DNA: TGTGCCAGCAGCTTAGGGAGGGATTCGGGCACTGAAGCTTTCTTT
J: TRBJ1-5; V: TRBV15; D: .; size: many; length: 14; CDR3: CATNTGYSNQPQHF; DNA: TGTGCCACCAATACAGGGTATAGCAATCAGCCCCAGCATTTT
J: TRBJ2-1; V: TRBV20-1; D: TRBD2; size: many; length: 15; CDR3: CSAIGTSGTYNEQFF; DNA: TGCAGTGCCATCGGGACTAGCGGGACCTACAATGAGCAGTTCTTC
J: TRBJ2-1; V: TRBV6-1; D: .; size: many; length: 15; CDR3: CASSEEAGFYNEQFF; DNA: TGTGCCAGCAGCGAGGAAGCGGGTTTCTACAATGAGCAGTTCTTC
J: TRBJ1-2; V: TRBV20-1; D: TRBD1; size: many; length: 14; CDR3: CSAISGQENYGYTF; DNA: TGCAGTGCTATATCGGGACAGGAGAACTATGGCTACACCTTC
J: TRBJ2-3; V: TRBV12-3/TRBV12-4; D: .; size: .; length: 16; CDR3: CASSSPTASSTDTQYF; DNA: TGTGCCAGCAGTTCCCCGACAGCTTCTAGCACAGATACGCAGTATTTT
J: TRBJ2-5; V: TRBV7-9; D: TRBD1; size: few; length: 15; CDR3: CASSPRDRHQETQYF; DNA: TGTGCCAGCAGCCCTAGGGACAGACACCAAGAGACCCAGTACTTC
J: TRBJ2-7; V: TRBV10-3; D: .; size: many; length: 18; CDR3: CAISDPTLSAGHPYEQYF; DNA: TGTGCCATCAGTGACCCGACGTTGTCGGCAGGGCATCCCTACGAGCAGTACTTC
J: TRBJ1-5; V: TRBV6-5; D: TRBD1; size: many; length: 16; CDR3: CASSYSTGIGNQPQHF; DNA: TGTGCCAGCAGTTACTCGACAGGGATAGGCAATCAGCCCCAGCATTTT
J: TRBJ1-4; V: TRBV28; D: .; size: .; length: 16; CDR3: CASSTPGGPPKEKLFF; DNA: TGTGCCAGCAGTACTCCGGGGGGCCCACCTAAAGAAAAACTGTTTTTT
J: TRBJ2-3; V: TRBV27; D: TRBD2; size: many; length: 17; CDR3: CASSSPRTSGGRDTQYF; DNA: TGTGCCAGCAGTTCCCCTCGGACTAGCGGGGGGAGGGATACGCAGTATTTT
J: TRBJ2-6; V: TRBV6-2/TRBV6-3; D: .; size: .; length: 16; CDR3: CASSRTQGTGANVLTF; DNA: TGTGCCAGCAGTAGAACGCAGGGGACTGGGGCCAACGTCCTGACTTTC
J: TRBJ1-4; V: TRBV29-1; D: TRBD1; size: few; length: 16; CDR3: CSVEDPGETGREKLFF; DNA: TGCAGCGTTGAAGATCCGGGAGAGACAGGGAGGGAAAAACTGTTTTTT
J: TRBJ2-1; V: TRBV29-1; D: .; size: many; length: 12; CDR3: CSVVVLEDEQFF; DNA: TGCAGCGTTGTTGTACTAGAAGATGAGCAGTTCTTC
J: TRBJ2-3; V: TRBV4-3; D: .; size: many; length: 12; CDR3: CASSQDLDTQYF; DNA: TGCGCCAGCAGCCAAGATCTTGATACGCAGTATTTT
J: TRBJ2-5; V: TRBV4-1; D: TRBD1; size: many; length: 18; CDR3: CASSLFSWVGTDQETQYF; DNA: TGCGCCAGCAGCCTTTTTTCGTGGGTCGGGACAGATCAAGAGACCCAGTACTTC
J: TRBJ2-6; V: TRBV29-1; D: .; size: few; length: 13; CDR3: CSVSLSGANVLTF; DNA: TGCAGCGTTAGTCTCTCTGGGGCCAACGTCCTGACTTTC
J: TRBJ2-2; V: TRBV5-4; D: .; size: .; length: 15; CDR3: CASSLNGGMVGELFF; DNA: TGTGCCAGCAGCTTGAACGGGGGAATGGTCGGGGAGCTGTTTTTT
J: TRBJ1-5; V: TRBV7-9; D: .; size: few; length: 14; CDR3: CASSFPGVNQPQHF; DNA: TGTGCCAGCAGCTTTCCAGGGGTAAATCAGCCCCAGCATTTT
J: TRBJ2-7; V: TRBV4-2; D: TRBD2; size: many; length: 16; CDR3: CASSPGEGRDPYEQYF; DNA: TGTGCCAGCAGCCCCGGGGAGGGAAGGGACCCCTACGAGCAGTACTTC
J: TRBJ2-5; V: TRBV15; D: .; size: .; length: 15; CDR3: CATSSIPGPEKTQYF; DNA: TGTGCCACCAGCTCAATCCCGGGCCCCGAAAAGACCCAGTACTTC
J: TRBJ2-1; V: TRBV27; D: .; size: .; length: 15; CDR3: CASSLPGGFYNEQFF; DNA: TGTGCCAGCAGTTTACCAGGGGGGTTTTACAATGAGCAGTTCTTC
J: TRBJ2-7; V: TRBV9; D: .; size: .; length: 14; CDR3: CASSVGVISYEQYF; DNA: TGTGCCAGCAGCGTCGGGGTCATCTCCTACGAGCAGTACTTC
J: TRBJ1-5; V: TRBV27; D: TRBD1; size: many; length: 15; CDR3: CASSSTGARNQPQHF; DNA: TGTGCCAGCAGCTCGACAGGGGCCCGCAATCAGCCCCAGCATTTT
J: TRBJ2-5; V: TRBV27; D: .; size: many; length: 12; CDR3: CASSLGQETQYF; DNA: TGTGCCAGCAGTTTAGGGCAAGAGACCCAGTACTTC
J: TRBJ2-1; V: TRBV2; D: .; size: few; length: 11; CDR3: CASRGPLAQFF; DNA: TGTGCCAGCAGGGGACCTTTAGCGCAGTTCTTC
J: TRBJ2-2; V: TRBV5-1; D: .; size: few; length: 16; CDR3: CASSLPGGLGTGELFF; DNA: TGCGCCAGCAGCTTGCCTGGGGGGCTAGGCACCGGGGAGCTGTTTTTT
J: TRBJ2-1; V: TRBV4-1; D: .; size: many; length: 15; CDR3: CASSPRAGDYNEQFF; DNA: TGCGCCAGCAGCCCCCGAGCAGGGGACTACAATGAGCAGTTCTTC
J: TRBJ2-7; V: TRBV4-3; D: .; size: many; length: 14; CDR3: CASSQVWGSYEQYF; DNA: TGCGCCAGCAGCCAAGTTTGGGGCAGCTACGAGCAGTACTTC
J: TRBJ1-2; V: TRBV6-5; D: TRBD1; size: many; length: 14; CDR3: CASSYEGADGGYTF; DNA: TGTGCCAGCAGTTACGAGGGGGCTGATGGTGGCTACACCTTC
J: TRBJ1-2; V: TRBV5-5; D: .; size: .; length: 18; CDR3: CASSLGVRLAGRGYGYTF; DNA: TGTGCCAGCAGCTTGGGAGTAAGGCTGGCTGGCCGGGGGTATGGCTACACCTTC
J: TRBJ2-6; V: TRBV5-4; D: .; size: .; length: 17; CDR3: CASSDRTGFSGANVLTF; DNA: TGTGCCAGCAGCGACAGAACAGGCTTCTCTGGGGCCAACGTCCTGACTTTC
J: TRBJ2-7; V: TRBV27; D: .; size: many; length: 13; CDR3: CASSLKGPYEQYF; DNA: TGTGCCAGCAGTTTAAAGGGCCCCTACGAGCAGTACTTC
J: TRBJ1-5; V: TRBV27; D: TRBD1; size: .; length: 16; CDR3: CASSFRGRDIGQPQHF; DNA: TGTGCCAGCAGTTTCAGGGGGCGGGATATCGGTCAGCCCCAGCATTTT
J: TRBJ2-3; V: TRBV7-9; D: .; size: few; length: 13; CDR3: CASSLAPTDTQYF; DNA: TGTGCCAGCAGCTTAGCGCCCACAGATACGCAGTATTTT
J: TRBJ2-5; V: TRBV6-1; D: .; size: many; length: 15; CDR3: CASSKGIHTGETQYF; DNA: TGTGCCAGCAGTAAAGGAATCCACACCGGGGAGACCCAGTACTTC
J: TRBJ2-3; V: TRBV29-1; D: .; size: many; length: 12; CDR3: CSVDLNSDTQYF; DNA: TGCAGCGTTGATTTGAATTCAGATACGCAGTATTTT
J: TRBJ2-3; V: TRBV6-2/TRBV6-3; D: .; size: many; length: 10; CDR3: CATSADTQYF; DNA: TGTGCCACTTCGGCAGATACGCAGTATTTT
J: TRBJ2-5; V: TRBV7-6; D: TRBD2; size: once; length: 17; CDR3: CASSAVRGGGHQETQYF; DNA: TGTGCCAGCAGCGCCGTGCGGGGCGGGGGGCACCAAGAGACCCAGTACTTC
J: TRBJ2-4; V: TRBV5-4; D: TRBD1; size: few; length: 15; CDR3: CASSLGQGVRNIQYF; DNA: TGTGCCAGCAGCTTGGGACAGGGGGTCAGAAACATTCAGTACTTC
J: TRBJ1-2; V: TRBV4-1; D: TRBD1; size: .; length: 17; CDR3: CASSQEGDGDRGYGYTF; DNA: TGCGCCAGCAGCCAAGAGGGGGATGGGGACAGGGGTTATGGCTACACCTTC
J: TRBJ2-1; V: TRBV7-9; D: .; size: .; length: 14; CDR3: CASSSPSSYNEQFF; DNA: TGTGCCAGCAGCTCCCCGAGCTCCTACAATGAGCAGTTCTTC
J: TRBJ1-1; V: TRBV6-6; D: .; size: many; length: 13; CDR3: CASNPGGNTEAFF; DNA: TGTGCCAGCAATCCGGGGGGGAACACTGAAGCTTTCTTT
J: TRBJ2-7; V: TRBV7-2; D: TRBD1; size: many; length: 16; CDR3: CASSLGRRQGVHEQYF; DNA: TGTGCCAGCAGCTTAGGGAGGCGACAGGGGGTCCACGAGCAGTACTTC
J: TRBJ2-3; V: TRBV4-2; D: .; size: many; length: 11; CDR3: CASSQADTQYF; DNA: TGTGCCAGCAGCCAAGCAGATACGCAGTATTTT
J: TRBJ2-2; V: TRBV11-1; D: TRBD2; size: few; length: 18; CDR3: CASSTYRTSGEHTGELFF; DNA: TGTGCCAGCAGCACCTACAGGACTAGCGGGGAGCACACCGGGGAGCTGTTTTTT